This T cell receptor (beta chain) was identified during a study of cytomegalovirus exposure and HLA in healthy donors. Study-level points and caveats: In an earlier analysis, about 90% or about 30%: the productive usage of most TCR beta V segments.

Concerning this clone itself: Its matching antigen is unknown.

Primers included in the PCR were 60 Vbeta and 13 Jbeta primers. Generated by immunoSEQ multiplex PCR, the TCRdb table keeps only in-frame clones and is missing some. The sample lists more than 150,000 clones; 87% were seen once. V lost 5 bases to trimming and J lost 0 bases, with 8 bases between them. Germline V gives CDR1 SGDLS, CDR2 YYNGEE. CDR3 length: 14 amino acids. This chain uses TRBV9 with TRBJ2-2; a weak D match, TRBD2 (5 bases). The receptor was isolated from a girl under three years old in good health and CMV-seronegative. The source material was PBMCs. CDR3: CASRASSNTGELFF. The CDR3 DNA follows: TGTGCCAGCAGGGCTAGCTCGAACACCGGGGAGCTGTTTTTT.